A single sample gave rise to the 2 T cell receptor beta chains below, sequenced in a study of T cell responses to AZD1222 COVID-19 vaccine. Libraries were prepared by immunoSEQ multiplex PCR; TCRdb keeps only in-frame clonotypes and omits some of them. This table holds 150,000 or so clones, about nine tenths found once. The material sequenced was peripheral blood, taken on day 0 of MenACWY control vaccination. All receptors derive from an adult in good health.

The CDR3 region has the DNA TGTGCCAGCAGCCCTTTTTTGGAGCGTGGCTCCTACAATGAGCAGTTCTTC. Translating it yields CASSPFLERGSYNEQFF. The V and J genes are TRBV5-8 and TRBJ2-1; D gene ambiguous. Trimming took off 4 bases at V and 0 bases at J, with 17 bases between the two ends. Germline CDR1 SGHTS, CDR2 YDEGEE. The CDR3 is 17 residues long.

CDR3 loop: CASSPTAVSGANVLTF. The CDR3 DNA sequence: TGTGCCAGCAGTCCCACGGCAGTATCTGGGGCCAACGTCCTGACTTTC. The V gene is TRBV2, the J gene TRBJ2-6; D is uncertain. Germline CDR1 reads SNHLY; CDR2 reads FYNNEI. The length of the CDR3 is 16 residues. V lost 5 bases and J 1 base, leaving 12 bases between the germline ends. The entire variable domain, with the rest obtained from reference TRBV2 and TRBJ2-6, is as follows: EPEVTQTPSHQVTQMGQEVILRCVPISNHLYFYWYRQILGQKVEFLVSFYNNEISEKSEIFDDQFSVERPDGSNFTLKIRSTKLEDSAMYFCASSPTAVSGANVLTFGAGSRLTVL.